This TCR beta chain was observed in a study of OX40 agonist ivuxolimab in advanced cancers. General study points: In the 0.1 to 3.0 mg/kg range, CD4+ and CD8+ blood T cells had expanded clonally by week 6.

A word on this clone: Its antigen is unidentified.

Data came from immunoSEQ multiplex PCR; TCRdb stores just in-frame clones and leaves some out. Here the sample spans 30,000 to 35,000 clones, roughly 87% being singletons. The germline V gene encodes CDR1 SEHNR and CDR2 FQNEAQ (reference sequence). V was shortened by 4 bases and J by 1 base, with 13 bases between the two germline ends. This CDR3 spans 15 amino acids. V usage is TRBV7-9 and J usage is TRBJ1-1, with D possibly matching TRBD1 (6 bases). Sequencing used CD4+ or CD8+ T cells sorted from blood, obtained in a trial of the OX40 agonist ivuxolimab. The receptor was derived from an adult with an advanced solid tumor such as melanoma, head and neck, liver or kidney cancer. The chain's CDR3 is CASSSFGGANTEAFF. CDR3 in DNA: TGTGCCAGCAGCTCCTTTGGGGGGGCGAACACTGAAGCTTTCTTT. Full variable domain (outside the CDR3, taken from reference TRBV7-9 and TRBJ1-1): DTGVSQNPRHKITKRGQNVTFRCDPISEHNRLYWYRQTLGQGPEFLTYFQNEAQLEKSRLLSDRFSAERPKGSFSTLEIQRTEQGDSAMYLCASSSFGGANTEAFFGQGTRLTVV.